What follows describes a single TCR beta chain. Germline V gives CDR1 SGHVS, CDR2 FNYEAQ. The length of the CDR3 is 13 residues. The ends were cut back, 1 base at V and 6 bases at J, with 7 bases in the middle. The protocol was immunoSEQ multiplex PCR, while the TCRdb copy is restricted to in-frame clones and leaves out a portion. The sample lists more than 140,000 clones, 91% occurring once. These data originate in a study of control samples from healthy donors and cancer patients. The specimen was blood. The TCR was taken from a man aged 18-30 years in good health. The J gene is TRBJ1-5, the V gene TRBV7-6, with D unresolved. The CDR3: CASSLGDGQPQHF. The CDR3, as DNA: TGTGCCAGCAGCTTAGGGGATGGTCAGCCCCAGCATTTT.